What follows describes a single T cell receptor (beta chain). The data were taken from a study of blood T cell repertoires in COVID-19. About the study: Collection of acute and convalescent COVID-19 samples took place in the United States, Italy and Spain. PBMCs, B-cell-depleted T cells, or T cells were the source of the cDNA or gDNA that made up the material.

Source study methods: By means of reference gene primer amplification, nucleated cell counts were estimated. Using immunoSEQ multiplex PCR, the repertoire was profiled, and TCRdb retains in-frame clones only, with some absent. From that table come the V and J calls and clone size; the DNA was used to work out D and trimming. The sample lists 55,000 to 80,000 clones, 80% to 90% seen once, with about 5% in the top ten. The CDR3 is 16 amino acids. The V and J ends lost 0 bases and 1 base respectively, with 14 bases between them. Germline values: CDR1 SGDLS, CDR2 YYNGEE. The chain couples TRBV9 to TRBJ2-7; a weak D match, TRBD1 (5 bases). The clonotype comes from a man aged 45-65 years with active COVID-19. Source material: peripheral blood. The CDR3, as DNA: TGTGCCAGCAGCGTAGCTGGGGCCGGTACTTCCTACGAGCAGTACTTC. Protein sequence: CASSVAGAGTSYEQYF. Using reference TRBV9 and TRBJ2-7 for the parts outside the CDR3, the full variable domain is DSGVTQTPKHLITATGQRVTLRCSPRSGDLSVYWYQQSLDQGLQFLIQYYNGEERAKGNILERFSAQQFPDLHSELNLSSLELGDSALYFCASSVAGAGTSYEQYFGPGTRLTVT.